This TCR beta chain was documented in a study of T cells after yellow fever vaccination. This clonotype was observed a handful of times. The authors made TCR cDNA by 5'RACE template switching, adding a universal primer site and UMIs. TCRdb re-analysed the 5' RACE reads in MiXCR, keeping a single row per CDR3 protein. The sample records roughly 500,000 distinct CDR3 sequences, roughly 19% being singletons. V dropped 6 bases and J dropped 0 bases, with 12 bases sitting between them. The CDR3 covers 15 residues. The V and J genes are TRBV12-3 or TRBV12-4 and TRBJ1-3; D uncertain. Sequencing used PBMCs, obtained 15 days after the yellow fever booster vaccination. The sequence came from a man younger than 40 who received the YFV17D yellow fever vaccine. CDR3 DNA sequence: TGTGCCAGCAGGGAAGGACGGCGCTCTGGAAACACCATATATTTT. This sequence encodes CASREGRRSGNTIYF.